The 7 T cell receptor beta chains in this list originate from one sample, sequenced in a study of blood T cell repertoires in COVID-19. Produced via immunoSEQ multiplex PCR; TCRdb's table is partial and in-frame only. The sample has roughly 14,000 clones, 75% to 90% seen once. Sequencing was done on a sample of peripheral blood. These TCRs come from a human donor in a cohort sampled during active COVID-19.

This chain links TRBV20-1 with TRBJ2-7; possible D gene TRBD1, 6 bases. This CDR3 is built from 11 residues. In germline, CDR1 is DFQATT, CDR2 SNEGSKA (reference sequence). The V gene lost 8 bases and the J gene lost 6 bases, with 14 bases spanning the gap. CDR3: CSTGQPGEQYF. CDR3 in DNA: TGCAGTACAGGACAGCCGGGCGAGCAGTACTTC.

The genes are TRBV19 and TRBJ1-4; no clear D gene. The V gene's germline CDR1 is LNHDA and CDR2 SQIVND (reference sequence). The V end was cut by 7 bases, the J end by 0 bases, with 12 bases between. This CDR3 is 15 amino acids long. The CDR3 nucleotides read TGTGCCAGTACGGTTATCGGAGCAACTAATGAAAAACTGTTTTTT. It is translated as CASTVIGATNEKLFF.

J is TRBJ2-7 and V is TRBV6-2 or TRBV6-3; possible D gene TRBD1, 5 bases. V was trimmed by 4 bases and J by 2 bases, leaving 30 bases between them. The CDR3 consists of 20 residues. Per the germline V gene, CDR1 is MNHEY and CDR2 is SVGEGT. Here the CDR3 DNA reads TGTGCCAGCAGTTCAACCCTTCCTATAGGCGAAAGAAGGGGAACCTACGAGCAGTACTTC. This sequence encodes CASSSTLPIGERRGTYEQYF.

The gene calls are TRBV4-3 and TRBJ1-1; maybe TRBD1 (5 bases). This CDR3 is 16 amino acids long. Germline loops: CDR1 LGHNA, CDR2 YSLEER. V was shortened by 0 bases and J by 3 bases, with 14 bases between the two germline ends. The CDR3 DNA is TGCGCCAGCAGCCAAGAGGCCGGAGGGGAGTACACTGAAGCTTTCTTT. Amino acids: CASSQEAGGEYTEAFF.

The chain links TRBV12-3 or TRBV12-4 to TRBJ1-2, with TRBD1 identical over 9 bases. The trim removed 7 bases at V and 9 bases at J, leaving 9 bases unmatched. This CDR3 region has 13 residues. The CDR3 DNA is TGTGCCAGCATCAAAGGAGGGACAGGGAGCTACACCTTC. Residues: CASIKGGTGSYTF.

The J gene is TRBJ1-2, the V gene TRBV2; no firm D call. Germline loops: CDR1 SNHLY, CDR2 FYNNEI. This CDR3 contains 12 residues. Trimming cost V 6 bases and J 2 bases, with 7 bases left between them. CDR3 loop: CASSNRNYGYTF. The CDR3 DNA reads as TGTGCCAGCAGCAACAGAAACTATGGCTACACCTTC.

The CDR3 coding sequence is TGCGCCAGCAGCCAAGATTCAGTCACGACCGGGACAGGGGATGGCTACACCTTC. It specifies CASSQDSVTTGTGDGYTF. The chain links TRBV4-1 to TRBJ1-2; 10 nucleotides agree with TRBD1. Germline CDR1 is MGHRA and CDR2 is YSYEKL. The CDR3 runs to 18 residues. V lost 0 bases and J lost 6; bases outside the gene matches: 13.